What follows describes a single T cell receptor beta chain. Sequencing used immunoSEQ multiplex PCR; TCRdb keeps in-frame clones, though not all of them. The sample carries approximately 210,000 clones, roughly 90% recorded once. This entry belongs to a study of blood T cell repertoires in COVID-19. Study overall: Spain, Italy and the United States supplied samples that represented acute and convalescent COVID-19.

Participants spanned ages about 18 to 90 years and resided in 20 to 30 US areas. The study counted Cohort 3 donors as recovered given two negative PCRs, clearance, or symptom resolution. Per the germline V gene, CDR1 is SGHTA and CDR2 is FQGNSA. J lost 1 base, V lost 4 bases, and 5 bases had no gene match. CDR3 length: 16 residues. The V call is TRBV7-2, the J call TRBJ1-5, with 9 bases lining up with TRBD1. This TCR came from a woman aged 18 to 35 who had recovered from COVID-19. Sequenced: PBMCs or T cells enriched from blood (not recorded which). The CDR3 reads CASSSTGGRSNQPQHF. CDR3 DNA: TGTGCCAGCAGCTCGACAGGGGGTCGAAGCAATCAGCCCCAGCATTTT.